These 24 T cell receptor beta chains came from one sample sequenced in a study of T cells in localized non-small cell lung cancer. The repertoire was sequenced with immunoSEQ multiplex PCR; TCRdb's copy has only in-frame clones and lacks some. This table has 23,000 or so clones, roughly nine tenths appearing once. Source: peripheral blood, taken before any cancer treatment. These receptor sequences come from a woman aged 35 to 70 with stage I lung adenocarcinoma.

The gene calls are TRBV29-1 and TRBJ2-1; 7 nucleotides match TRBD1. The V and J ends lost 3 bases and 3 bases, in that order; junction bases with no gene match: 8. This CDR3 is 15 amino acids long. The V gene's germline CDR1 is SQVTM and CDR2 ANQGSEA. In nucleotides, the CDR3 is TGCAGCGTTGAGGTGGGACAGAGTTTCTACAATGAGCAGTTCTTC. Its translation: CSVEVGQSFYNEQFF.

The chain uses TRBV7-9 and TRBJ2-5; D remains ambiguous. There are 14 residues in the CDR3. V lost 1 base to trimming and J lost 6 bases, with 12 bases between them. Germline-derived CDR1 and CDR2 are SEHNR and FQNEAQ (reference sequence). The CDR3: CASSLGLTPQTQYF. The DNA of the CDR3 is TGTGCCAGCAGCTTAGGCCTGACCCCGCAGACCCAGTACTTC.

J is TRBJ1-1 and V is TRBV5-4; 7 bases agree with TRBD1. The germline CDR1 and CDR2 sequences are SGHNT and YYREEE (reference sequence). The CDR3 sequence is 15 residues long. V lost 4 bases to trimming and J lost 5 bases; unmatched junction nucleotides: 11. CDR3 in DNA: TGTGCCAGCAGCCCTTACCCGCAGACAGGGACTGAAGCTTTCTTT. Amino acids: CASSPYPQTGTEAFF.

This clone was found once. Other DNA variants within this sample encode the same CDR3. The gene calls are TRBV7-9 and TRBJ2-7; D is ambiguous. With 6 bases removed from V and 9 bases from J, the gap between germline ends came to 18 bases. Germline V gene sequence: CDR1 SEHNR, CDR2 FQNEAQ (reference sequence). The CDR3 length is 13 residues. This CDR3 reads CASSLLASLVQYF. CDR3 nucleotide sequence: TGTGCCAGCAGTCTCCTGGCCAGCCTAGTGCAGTACTTC.

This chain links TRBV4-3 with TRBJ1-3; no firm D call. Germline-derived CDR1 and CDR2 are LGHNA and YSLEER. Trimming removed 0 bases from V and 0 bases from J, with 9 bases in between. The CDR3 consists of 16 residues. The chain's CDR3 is CASSQETAYSGNTIYF. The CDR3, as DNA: TGCGCCAGCAGCCAAGAGACTGCCTACTCTGGAAACACCATATATTTT.

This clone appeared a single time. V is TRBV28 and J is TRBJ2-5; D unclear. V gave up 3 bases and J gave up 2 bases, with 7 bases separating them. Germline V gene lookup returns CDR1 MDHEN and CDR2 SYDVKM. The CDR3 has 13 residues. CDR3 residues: CASSFIFQETQYF. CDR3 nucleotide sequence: TGTGCCAGCAGTTTTATCTTTCAAGAGACCCAGTACTTC. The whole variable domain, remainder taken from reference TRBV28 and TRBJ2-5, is DVKVTQSSRYLVKRTGEKVFLECVQDMDHENMFWYRQDPGLGLRLIYFSYDVKMKEKGDIPEGYSVSREKKERFSLILESASTNQTSMYLCASSFIFQETQYFGPGTRLLVL.

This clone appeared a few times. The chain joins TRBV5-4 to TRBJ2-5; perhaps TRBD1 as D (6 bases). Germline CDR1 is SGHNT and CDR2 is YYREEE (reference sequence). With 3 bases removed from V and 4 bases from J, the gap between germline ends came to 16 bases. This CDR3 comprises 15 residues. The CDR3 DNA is TGTGCCAGCAGCTCTCAGGGGCAGCCGGGAGAGACCCAGTACTTC. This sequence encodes CASSSQGQPGETQYF.

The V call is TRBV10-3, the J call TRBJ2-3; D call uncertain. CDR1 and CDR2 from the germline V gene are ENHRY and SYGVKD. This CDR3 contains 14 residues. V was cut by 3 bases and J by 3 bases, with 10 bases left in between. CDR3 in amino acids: CAISEGLLTDTQYF. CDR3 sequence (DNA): TGTGCCATCAGTGAAGGGCTATTAACAGATACGCAGTATTTT.

The CDR3 protein is CASSRHTGQYSYEQYF. CDR3 nucleotide sequence: TGTGCCAGCAGTCGACATACAGGACAGTACTCCTACGAGCAGTACTTC. The V gene is TRBV27, the J gene TRBJ2-7, with TRBD1 as a possible D gene (6 bases). This CDR3 has 16 residues. With 5 bases removed from V and 0 bases from J, the gap between germline ends came to 17 bases. Germline CDR1 and CDR2: MNHEY and SMNVEV (reference sequence).

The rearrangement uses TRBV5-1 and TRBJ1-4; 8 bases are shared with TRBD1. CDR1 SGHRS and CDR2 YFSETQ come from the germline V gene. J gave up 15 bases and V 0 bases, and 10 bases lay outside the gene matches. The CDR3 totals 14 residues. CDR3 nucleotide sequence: TGCGCCAGCAGCTTGGCCGGGAACCGGGACAGGTTGTTTTTT. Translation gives CASSLAGNRDRLFF.

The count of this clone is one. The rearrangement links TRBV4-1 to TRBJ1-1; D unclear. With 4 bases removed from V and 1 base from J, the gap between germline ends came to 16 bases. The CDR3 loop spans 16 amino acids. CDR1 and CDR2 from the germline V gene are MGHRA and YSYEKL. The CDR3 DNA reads TGCGCCAGCAGCCGCCCCGGAATATACGGGAACACTGAAGCTTTCTTT. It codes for CASSRPGIYGNTEAFF.

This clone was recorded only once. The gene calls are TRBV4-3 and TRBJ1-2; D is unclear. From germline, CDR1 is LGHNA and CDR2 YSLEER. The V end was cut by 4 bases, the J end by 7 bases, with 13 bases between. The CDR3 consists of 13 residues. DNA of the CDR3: TGCGCCAGCAGCCGAGGAATTAAGGGTGGCTACACCTTC. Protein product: CASSRGIKGGYTF.

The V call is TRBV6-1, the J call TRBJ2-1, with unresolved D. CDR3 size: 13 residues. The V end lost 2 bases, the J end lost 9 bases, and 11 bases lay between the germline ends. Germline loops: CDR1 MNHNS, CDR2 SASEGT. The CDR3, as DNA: TGTGCCAGCAGTGAAACGGAAAGGACTGAGCAGTTCTTC. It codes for CASSETERTEQFF.

The CDR3: CASSLDRQETQYF. DNA for the CDR3: TGTGCCAGCTCACTAGACAGGCAAGAGACCCAGTACTTC. The V gene is TRBV18, the J gene TRBJ2-5; D perhaps matches TRBD1 (6 bases). Germline assignment: CDR1 KGHSH and CDR2 LQKENI. This CDR3 comprises 13 residues. With 4 bases removed from V and 2 bases from J, the gap between germline ends came to 8 bases.

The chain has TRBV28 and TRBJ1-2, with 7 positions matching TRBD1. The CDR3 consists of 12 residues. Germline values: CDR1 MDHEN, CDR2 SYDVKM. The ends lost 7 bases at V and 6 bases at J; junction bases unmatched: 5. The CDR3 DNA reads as TGTGCCAGCACCGATACAGGGGATGGCTACACCTTC. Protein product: CASTDTGDGYTF.

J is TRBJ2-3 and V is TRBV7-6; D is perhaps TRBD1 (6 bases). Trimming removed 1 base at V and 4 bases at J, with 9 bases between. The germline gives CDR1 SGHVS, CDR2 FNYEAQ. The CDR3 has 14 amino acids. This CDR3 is CASSLETGSDTQYF. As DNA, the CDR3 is TGTGCCAGCAGCTTAGAAACAGGGTCAGATACGCAGTATTTT.

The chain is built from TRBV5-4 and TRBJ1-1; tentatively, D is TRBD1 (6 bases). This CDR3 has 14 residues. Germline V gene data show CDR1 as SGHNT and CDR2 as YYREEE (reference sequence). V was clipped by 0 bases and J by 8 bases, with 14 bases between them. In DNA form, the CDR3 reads TGTGCCAGCAGCTTGGCAGGGGAGGAGTTGGAAGCTTTCTTT. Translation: CASSLAGEELEAFF.

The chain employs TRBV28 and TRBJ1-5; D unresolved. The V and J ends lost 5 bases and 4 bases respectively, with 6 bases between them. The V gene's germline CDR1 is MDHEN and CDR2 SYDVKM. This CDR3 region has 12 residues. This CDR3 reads CASSVQNQPQHF. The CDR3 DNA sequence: TGTGCCAGCAGTGTCCAGAATCAGCCCCAGCATTTT.

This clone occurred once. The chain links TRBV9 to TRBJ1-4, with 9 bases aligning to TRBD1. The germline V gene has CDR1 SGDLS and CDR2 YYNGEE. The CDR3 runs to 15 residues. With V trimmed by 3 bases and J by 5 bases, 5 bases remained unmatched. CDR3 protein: CASSAAGTGNEKLFF. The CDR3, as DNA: TGTGCCAGCAGCGCCGCCGGGACAGGGAATGAAAAACTGTTTTTT.

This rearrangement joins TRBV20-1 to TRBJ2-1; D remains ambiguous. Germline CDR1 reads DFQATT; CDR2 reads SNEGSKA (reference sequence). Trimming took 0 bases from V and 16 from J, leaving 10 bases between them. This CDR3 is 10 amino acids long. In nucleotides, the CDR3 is TGCAGTGCTAGAGATCTTGAAGAATTCTTC. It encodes CSARDLEEFF.

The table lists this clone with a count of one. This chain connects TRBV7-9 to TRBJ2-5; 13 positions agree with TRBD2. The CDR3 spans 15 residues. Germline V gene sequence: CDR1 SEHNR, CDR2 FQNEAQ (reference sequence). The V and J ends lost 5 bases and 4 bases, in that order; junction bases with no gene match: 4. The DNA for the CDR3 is TGTGCCAGCAGCCCGGGACTAGCGGGGACAGAGACCCAGTACTTC. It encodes CASSPGLAGTETQYF.

Here the CDR3 reads CASSPDGDSEAFF. The CDR3 DNA is TGCGCCAGCAGCCCGGACGGGGACAGCGAAGCTTTCTTT. This rearrangement joins TRBV4-3 to TRBJ1-1; 7 bases line up with TRBD1. This CDR3 is 13 amino acids long. Germline loops: CDR1 LGHNA, CDR2 YSLEER. The V gene end was trimmed by 4 bases and the J gene end by 8 bases; junction bases not matched to a gene: 7.

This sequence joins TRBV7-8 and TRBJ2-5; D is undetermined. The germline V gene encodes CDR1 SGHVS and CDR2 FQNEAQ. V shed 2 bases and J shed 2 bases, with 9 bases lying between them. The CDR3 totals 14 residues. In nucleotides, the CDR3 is TGTGCCAGCAGCTTATTCGTGCCGCAAGAGACCCAGTACTTC. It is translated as CASSLFVPQETQYF. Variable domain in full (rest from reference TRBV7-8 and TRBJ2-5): GAGVSQSPRYKVAKRGQDVALRCDPISGHVSLFWYQQALGQGPEFLTYFQNEAQLDKSGLPSDRFFAERPEGSVSTLKIQRTQQEDSAVYLCASSLFVPQETQYFGPGTRLLVL.

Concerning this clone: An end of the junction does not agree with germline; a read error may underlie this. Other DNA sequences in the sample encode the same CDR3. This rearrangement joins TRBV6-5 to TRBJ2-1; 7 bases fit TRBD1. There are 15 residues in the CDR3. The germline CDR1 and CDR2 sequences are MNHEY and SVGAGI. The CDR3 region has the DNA TGTGCAAGCACCGCCACAGACAGGGTTCTAAATGAGCAGTTCTTC. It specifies CASTATDRVLNEQFF.